This is a list of T cell receptor beta chains from one sample in a study of T cell responses to AZD1222 COVID-19 vaccine. Sequencing was performed with immunoSEQ multiplex PCR; in TCRdb, only in-frame clones are kept and a portion is missing. The data show about 130,000 clones, with over 75% seen just once and over 5% held by the top ten. Sequencing used peripheral blood, obtained 28 days after the second AZD1222 dose. Receptors originate from an adult who received the AZD1222 COVID-19 vaccine. CDR3s include the opening cysteine and the closing phenylalanine or tryptophan. D genes are given only for firm matches. Part of the rows lack a size; the others show once, few, many or a class for expanded clones.

j_call: TRBJ2-3; d_call: TRBD1; clone_size: NA; v_call: TRBV7-8; cdr3_aa: CASSSTGGYTQYF; cdr3_nt: TGTGCCAGCAGCTCTACAGGGGGCTATACGCAGTATTTT
j_call: TRBJ1-2; d_call: TRBD1; clone_size: NA; v_call: TRBV7-8; cdr3_aa: CASSSSSRQGNYGYTF; cdr3_nt: TGTGCCAGCAGCTCTTCTTCGCGACAGGGGAACTATGGCTACACCTTC
j_call: TRBJ2-2; d_call: TRBD1; clone_size: NA; v_call: TRBV11-2; cdr3_aa: CASSLRTGNANTGELFF; cdr3_nt: TGTGCCAGCAGCTTAAGGACAGGGAACGCGAACACCGGGGAGCTGTTTTTT
j_call: TRBJ1-5; d_call: TRBD1; clone_size: NA; v_call: TRBV7-9; cdr3_aa: CASSFGDRRYQPQHF; cdr3_nt: TGTGCCAGCAGCTTCGGGGACAGGAGGTATCAGCCCCAGCATTTT
j_call: TRBJ1-5; d_call: NA; clone_size: NA; v_call: TRBV7-8; cdr3_aa: CASSLMAGANQPQHF; cdr3_nt: TGTGCCAGCAGCTTAATGGCAGGAGCTAATCAGCCCCAGCATTTT
j_call: TRBJ1-1; d_call: NA; clone_size: NA; v_call: TRBV7-9; cdr3_aa: CASSRSGAYLNTEAFF; cdr3_nt: TGTGCCAGCAGCCGGTCGGGGGCCTACTTGAACACTGAAGCTTTCTTT
j_call: TRBJ2-3; d_call: TRBD1; clone_size: once; v_call: TRBV4-3; cdr3_aa: CASSHRTGGGDTQYF; cdr3_nt: TGCGCCAGCAGCCATAGGACAGGGGGAGGAGATACGCAGTATTTT
j_call: TRBJ1-1; d_call: NA; clone_size: NA; v_call: TRBV7-9; cdr3_aa: CASSLESAVTTFF; cdr3_nt: TGTGCCAGCAGCTTAGAGTCGGCTGTCACAACTTTCTTT
j_call: TRBJ2-2; d_call: NA; clone_size: NA; v_call: TRBV6-5; cdr3_aa: CASRGPGTGELFF; cdr3_nt: TGTGCCAGCAGAGGACCTGGGACCGGGGAGCTGTTTTTT
j_call: TRBJ1-2; d_call: TRBD1; clone_size: NA; v_call: TRBV6-6; cdr3_aa: CASSYSTADRGLGYTF; cdr3_nt: TGTGCCAGCAGTTACTCGACAGCGGACAGGGGGCTTGGCTACACCTTC
j_call: TRBJ2-7; d_call: NA; clone_size: NA; v_call: TRBV2; cdr3_aa: CASSVVRTEQYF; cdr3_nt: TGTGCCAGCAGTGTAGTTCGAACCGAGCAGTACTTC
j_call: TRBJ2-3; d_call: NA; clone_size: NA; v_call: TRBV6-2/TRBV6-3; cdr3_aa: CASSPNIPTDTQYF; cdr3_nt: TGTGCCAGCAGTCCAAACATCCCCACAGATACGCAGTATTTT